A few counts support the clone carrying this T cell receptor beta chain. Because the library targeted alpha chains, this beta chain is an off-target read whose size means little. TCRdb re-analysed the 5' RACE reads in MiXCR, keeping a single row per CDR3 protein. This table holds 4,000 to 5,500 distinct CDR3 sequences, about a sixth found once. This sample was included in a study of spatial heterogeneity in lung cancer. The overall study: Raw reads showed each unique TCR and UMI combination turning up more than ten times on average.

Documented time point: sample taken at primary tumor resection. Unsorted whole RNA of tumor, nontumor lung or frozen PBMC was sequenced. The donor group consisted of roughly 70 patients who had untreated, early-stage non-small cell lung cancer. Germline CDR1 reads SEHNR; CDR2 reads FQNEAQ (reference sequence). CDR3 length equals 16 residues. The junction had 6 bases not matched to a gene; V was cut back by 4 bases and J by 7 bases. The sequence derives from a male donor with early-stage non-small cell lung cancer. The chain carries TRBV7-9 and TRBJ2-1; 14 bases fit TRBD2. Sequences were derived from normal lung tissue next to the tumor, sampled at surgery. The CDR3, as DNA: TGTGCCAGCAGCTCGGGGACTAGCGGGAGTGTGAATGAGCAGTTCTTC. Protein sequence: CASSSGTSGSVNEQFF.